These 32 T cell receptor beta chains share one sample of origin, sequenced in a study of beta chain features in type 1 diabetes (dated by TCRdb to 2016 to 2019). Library preparation employed the immunoSEQ multiplex PCR assay. All of the isolated RNA was reverse transcribed with the High Capacity cDNA Reverse Transcription Kit, so expressed TCRB transcripts were sequenced. TCRdb holds this immuneACCESS table with in-frame rearrangements only. Some clones are missing; in checked studies, unresolved V genes explain under half, and the rest has no known cause. The sample yields roughly 700,000 clones; 13% were counted once. The ten largest clones represent approximately 0.021% of the sample. What these receptors recognize is not known. Here is what the overall study found, with its caveats: In all four CD4+ subsets, TCRB CDR3 length was moderately but significantly shorter in type 1 diabetes patients.

Sequencing input: naive CD4+ T cells from blood. Taken with the paper, the label for cell subset or site translates to: true naive CD4+ T cells. The receptor source for this set is a young man with type 1 diabetes.

The CDR3 coding sequence is TGTGCCCTCGCCTTGGGGATAATGAACACTGAAGCTTTCTTT. It encodes CALALGIMNTEAFF. The V call is TRBV30, the J call TRBJ1-1; no clear D gene. CDR1 GTSNPN and CDR2 SVGIG come from the germline V gene (reference sequence). V was clipped by 8 bases and J by 0 bases, with 16 bases between them. This CDR3 spans 14 amino acids.

This clone was found a few times. This specimen includes other DNA sequences encoding the same CDR3. The rearrangement joins TRBV5-1 to TRBJ1-1, with D uncertain. The V end was cut by 2 bases, the J end by 1 base, with 9 bases between. The germline gives CDR1 SGHRS, CDR2 YFSETQ. This CDR3 has 14 amino acids. DNA of the CDR3: TGCGCCAGCAGCTTCCAAGCCTCGAACACTGAAGCTTTCTTT. Residues: CASSFQASNTEAFF.

This rearrangement joins TRBV5-6 to TRBJ2-3; 13 nucleotides agree with TRBD2. Germline-derived CDR1 and CDR2 are SGHDT and YYEEEE. Trimming took 3 bases from V and 0 from J; bases not matched to a gene: 1. The CDR3 has 16 residues. The CDR3 is CASSSGLAGSTDTQYF. The CDR3 nucleotides are TGTGCCAGCAGCTCGGGACTAGCGGGGAGCACAGATACGCAGTATTTT. Using reference TRBV5-6 and TRBJ2-3 for the parts outside the CDR3, the full variable domain is DAGVTQSPTHLIKTRGQQVTLRCSPKSGHDTVSWYQQALGQGPQFIFQYYEEEERQRGNFPDRFSGHQFPNYSSELNVNALLLGDSALYLCASSSGLAGSTDTQYFGPGTRLTVL.

This clone occurred once. The genes are TRBV5-1 and TRBJ2-3; no definite D call. This CDR3 spans 16 amino acids. In germline, CDR1 is SGHRS, CDR2 YFSETQ. The ends were cut back, 3 bases at V and 1 base at J, with 15 bases in the middle. This CDR3 is CASSSISGGGTDTQYF. CDR3 bases: TGCGCCAGCAGCTCGATTTCGGGCGGAGGCACAGATACGCAGTATTTT.

Remarks on this clone: The same CDR3 can be traced to other DNA sequences in this sample. The chain carries TRBV30 and TRBJ1-1, with 7 bases lining up with TRBD1. Germline assignment: CDR1 GTSNPN and CDR2 SVGIG (reference sequence). V shed 1 base, J shed 4 bases, and the junction held 3 bases outside the gene matches. This CDR3 comprises 13 residues. The CDR3 DNA sequence: TGTGCCTGGAGTGGTCAGGGGGGCACTGAAGCTTTCTTT. This encodes CAWSGQGGTEAFF.

The chain joins TRBV7-8 to TRBJ2-3; 14 nucleotides agree with TRBD2. The trim removed 5 bases at V and 5 bases at J, leaving 9 bases unmatched. CDR3 size: 17 residues. Germline V gene sequence: CDR1 SGHVS, CDR2 FQNEAQ. DNA of the CDR3: TGTGCCAGCAGCCCCAGGACTAGCGGGGGGAGGTTAGATACGCAGTATTTT. Its translation: CASSPRTSGGRLDTQYF.

As regards this clone: This specimen includes other DNA sequences encoding the same CDR3. The chain carries TRBV9 and TRBJ1-1; 7 bases line up with TRBD1. The CDR3 runs 14 residues. Germline V gene lookup returns CDR1 SGDLS and CDR2 YYNGEE. The V gene end was trimmed by 2 bases and the J gene end by 5 bases; junction bases not matched to a gene: 6. The DNA of the CDR3 is TGTGCCAGCAGCGTGGAGGGGGCCTGGACTGAAGCTTTCTTT. Translated: CASSVEGAWTEAFF.

The V call is TRBV6-5, the J call TRBJ2-7; unclear D gene. Germline CDR1 MNHEY, CDR2 SVGAGI. The CDR3 runs to 14 residues. V lost 2 bases and J 4 bases, leaving 12 bases between the germline ends. CDR3 protein: CASSYGPEEYEQYF. In DNA, the CDR3 is TGTGCCAGCAGTTACGGGCCTGAGGAATACGAGCAGTACTTC.

The chain uses TRBV4-1 and TRBJ2-7; 8 bases agree with TRBD1. This CDR3 has 15 residues. CDR1 and CDR2 from the germline V gene are MGHRA and YSYEKL. V was clipped by 4 bases and J by 3 bases; unmatched bases: 8. In DNA, the CDR3 is TGCGCCAGCAGCCCCGGACAGGGAGTGGGCTACGAGCAGTACTTC. Residues: CASSPGQGVGYEQYF.

This chain connects TRBV6-6 to TRBJ1-2, with D uncertain. Trimming took off 4 bases at V and 4 bases at J, with 7 bases between the two ends. The germline V gene has CDR1 MNHNY and CDR2 SVGAGI (reference sequence). The CDR3 spans 12 residues. DNA of the CDR3: TGTGCCAGCAGTTCCACTAGCTATGGCTACACCTTC. This encodes CASSSTSYGYTF.

This clone has more than one count but fewer than ten. V gene TRBV6-5 combines with J gene TRBJ2-1; D gene ambiguous. The CDR3 totals 16 residues. The germline V gene has CDR1 MNHEY and CDR2 SVGAGI. V was cut by 0 bases and J by 1 base, with 10 bases left in between. Written as DNA, the CDR3 is TGTGCCAGCAGTTACTCGTCCGCAACTTCCTACAATGAGCAGTTCTTC. Its translation: CASSYSSATSYNEQFF.

The rearrangement uses TRBV5-1 and TRBJ2-5; perhaps TRBD2 as D (6 bases). Germline CDR1 and CDR2: SGHRS and YFSETQ. This CDR3 has 12 residues. Trimming shortened V by 3 bases and J by 4 bases, and 7 bases separated the two germline ends. The CDR3 DNA follows: TGCGCCAGCAGCTGGGGAGGAGAGACCCAGTACTTC. This gives the protein CASSWGGETQYF.

This sequence joins TRBV7-2 and TRBJ1-6; 9 nucleotides line up with TRBD1. CDR1 and CDR2 (germline): SGHTA, FQGNSA. CDR3 length equals 16 residues. V trimming: 6 bases; J trimming: 11 bases; junction bases outside the gene matches: 14. The CDR3 sequence: CASRGTGSIPNAPLHF. DNA of the CDR3: TGTGCCAGCAGGGGGACAGGGTCCATCCCCAACGCACCCCTCCACTTT. Full variable domain (remainder filled in from reference TRBV7-2 and TRBJ1-6): GAGVSQSPSNKVTEKGKDVELRCDPISGHTALYWYRQSLGQGLEFLIYFQGNSAPDKSGLPSDRFSAERTGGSVSTLTIQRTQQEDSAVYLCASRGTGSIPNAPLHFGNGTRLTVT.

This clone was seen only a few times. The chain employs TRBV7-8 and TRBJ1-5, with unresolved D. Germline V CDR1 and CDR2: SGHVS, FQNEAQ. This CDR3 is 12 amino acids long. V was trimmed by 6 bases and J by 5 bases, leaving 8 bases between them. Written as DNA, the CDR3 is TGTGCCAGCAGATTGGGAGATCAGCCCCAGCATTTT. The encoded protein is CASRLGDQPQHF.

V and J are TRBV28 and TRBJ1-5; 9 bases align to TRBD1. The CDR3 spans 14 residues. The germline CDR1 and CDR2 sequences are MDHEN and SYDVKM. Losses at the gene ends were 2 bases for V and 4 bases for J; bases not matched to a gene: 0. DNA of the CDR3: TGTGCCAGCAGTTTAGACAGGGGGAATCAGCCCCAGCATTTT. Protein product: CASSLDRGNQPQHF. Filled out from reference TRBV28 and TRBJ1-5, the complete variable domain reads DVKVTQSSRYLVKRTGEKVFLECVQDMDHENMFWYRQDPGLGLRLIYFSYDVKMKEKGDIPEGYSVSREKKERFSLILESASTNQTSMYLCASSLDRGNQPQHFGDGTRLSIL.

Comment on this clone: Distinct nucleotide sequences in the sample also encode this CDR3. The chain combines TRBV5-1 with TRBJ2-3; D gene ambiguous. Germline V lookup: CDR1 SGHRS, CDR2 YFSETQ. V gave up 0 bases and J gave up 1 base, with 6 bases separating them. This CDR3 region has 14 residues. CDR3 region: CASSLGSGTDTQYF. As DNA, the CDR3 is TGCGCCAGCAGCTTGGGGAGCGGCACAGATACGCAGTATTTT.

V and J are TRBV11-2 and TRBJ2-1; 7 nucleotides agree with TRBD1. Germline lookup yields CDR1 SGHAT and CDR2 FQNNGV. This CDR3 has 15 residues. J gave up 4 bases and V 5 bases, and 8 bases lay outside the gene matches. The CDR3 coding sequence is TGTGCCAGCAGCGACGGACAGGTGGGATACAATGAGCAGTTCTTC. Translating gives CASSDGQVGYNEQFF.

This clone has just a few counts. The J gene is TRBJ2-2, the V gene TRBV9; TRBD2 is a possible D gene (6 bases). V shed 2 bases and J shed 4 bases, with 9 bases lying between them. Germline-derived CDR1 and CDR2 are SGDLS and YYNGEE. The CDR3 is 14 residues long. DNA of the CDR3: TGTGCCAGCAGCGTGGGACTCAGCACCGGGGAGCTGTTTTTT. This gives the protein CASSVGLSTGELFF. The full variable domain, with the rest looked up from reference TRBV9 and TRBJ2-2, is DSGVTQTPKHLITATGQRVTLRCSPRSGDLSVYWYQQSLDQGLQFLIQYYNGEERAKGNILERFSAQQFPDLHSELNLSSLELGDSALYFCASSVGLSTGELFFGEGSRLTVL.

As to this clone: An end of the junction differs from the germline gene, which may be a read error. The chain joins TRBV2 to TRBJ1-5; 10 bases are a match to TRBD1. The CDR3 has 15 residues. The V gene's germline CDR1 is SNHLY and CDR2 FYNNEI. CDR3 loop: CASSDLTGGNQPQHF. CDR3 DNA sequence: TGTGCCAGCAGTGACCTGACAGGGGGCAACCAGCCCCAGCATTTT.

This clone was recorded a few times. J is TRBJ2-3 and V is TRBV28, with 9 nucleotides matching TRBD2. Germline V CDR1 and CDR2: MDHEN, SYDVKM. With V trimmed by 4 bases and J by 4 bases, 9 bases remained unmatched. This CDR3 is 16 amino acids long. The CDR3 sequence is CASSSPAGGTADTQYF. Written as DNA, the CDR3 is TGTGCCAGCAGTTCTCCAGCGGGGGGAACTGCAGATACGCAGTATTTT.

V usage is TRBV28 and J usage is TRBJ2-1; 9 positions agree with TRBD1. V lost 6 bases and J lost 4; bases outside the gene matches: 7. Looked up from germline, CDR1 is MDHEN and CDR2 is SYDVKM. The CDR3 extends over 15 amino acids. Here the CDR3 reads CASSAGQGSYNEQFF. CDR3 DNA: TGTGCCAGCAGCGCCGGACAGGGGAGTTACAATGAGCAGTTCTTC.

As for this clone: The same CDR3 arises from other DNA sequences in this sample as well. The chain recombines TRBV30 with TRBJ2-3, with 9 bases lining up with TRBD1. Per germline, CDR1 GTSNPN and CDR2 SVGIG (reference sequence). V lost 8 bases, J lost 4 bases, and 7 bases stayed unmatched. The CDR3 is 13 residues long. This CDR3 reads CAATGTGSDTQYF. The CDR3 nucleotides are TGTGCCGCGACCGGGACAGGGTCAGATACGCAGTATTTT.

This clone was observed a few times. V and J are TRBV6-5 and TRBJ2-7; D is possibly TRBD2 (5 bases). This CDR3 region has 13 residues. The germline V and J ends were trimmed by 0 bases and 7 bases, with 10 bases remaining between them. CDR1 is MNHEY, CDR2 SVGAGI, per germline. The CDR3 loop is CASSYSSGWEQYF. CDR3 coding DNA: TGTGCCAGCAGTTACTCGTCGGGGTGGGAGCAGTACTTC.

Worth noting for this clone: This sample includes further DNA sequences coding for the same CDR3. The chain joins TRBV30 to TRBJ1-3; D gene ambiguous. Trimming cost V 3 bases and J 4 bases, with 10 bases left between them. CDR3 length: 13 residues. Per the germline V gene, CDR1 is GTSNPN and CDR2 is SVGIG (reference sequence). The CDR3 DNA is TGTGCCTGGAGCACGGGAATCGGAAACACCATATATTTT. It yields the protein CAWSTGIGNTIYF.

This clone was detected a few times. The genes are TRBV7-6 and TRBJ2-1; the D is unclear. V shed 5 bases and J shed 5 bases, with 16 bases lying between them. The CDR3 runs to 15 residues. Germline CDR1 and CDR2: SGHVS and FNYEAQ. DNA for the CDR3: TGTGCCAGCAGCCCCGGCCCACGTACCGACAATGAGCAGTTCTTC. The encoded protein is CASSPGPRTDNEQFF.

This clone was seen a handful of times. The chain links TRBV29-1 to TRBJ2-7, with 10 bases identical to TRBD1. This CDR3 comprises 13 residues. The trim removed 8 bases at V and 7 bases at J, leaving 11 bases unmatched. Germline assignment: CDR1 SQVTM and CDR2 ANQGSEA. The CDR3 DNA is TGCAGCAGCGGTATGGGACAGGGGTTAGAGCAGTACTTC. Protein: CSSGMGQGLEQYF.

The rearrangement uses TRBV7-6 and TRBJ2-3, with TRBD2 matching 9 bases. Germline trimming cut 5 bases from V and 2 bases from J; bases unmatched to any gene: 14. Germline loops: CDR1 SGHVS, CDR2 FNYEAQ. This CDR3 comprises 18 residues. The CDR3 DNA reads as TGTGCCAGCAGCCCGGGGAGAGGCCTAGCGGGGCTCACAGATACGCAGTATTTT. Translating gives CASSPGRGLAGLTDTQYF.

This clone was seen only a few times. This chain joins TRBV5-6 and TRBJ1-2; D is unclear. Per germline, CDR1 SGHDT and CDR2 YYEEEE. The CDR3 sequence is 11 residues long. V dropped 4 bases and J dropped 8 bases, with 9 bases sitting between them. Here the CDR3 reads CASSRTEGYTF. In DNA form, the CDR3 reads TGTGCCAGCAGCCGTACGGAAGGCTACACCTTC.

This clone has more than one count but fewer than ten. The rearrangement uses TRBV29-1 and TRBJ1-3, with 7 nucleotides matching TRBD1. Germline loops: CDR1 SQVTM, CDR2 ANQGSEA. The CDR3 spans 14 residues. J gave up 0 bases and V 6 bases, and 5 bases lay outside the gene matches. In DNA, the CDR3 is TGCAGCGTAGGGACAGCACGCTCTGGAAACACCATATATTTT. Protein sequence: CSVGTARSGNTIYF.

The V call is TRBV11-3, the J call TRBJ1-6; possible D gene TRBD1, 5 bases. Germline CDR1 reads SGHNT; CDR2 reads YENEEA. V shed 0 bases and J shed 9 bases, with 15 bases lying between them. This CDR3 region has 16 residues. CDR3 sequence (DNA): TGTGCCAGCAGCTTAGAGGTTGGGGCCCAGAGTTCACCCCTCCACTTT. Translated, it gives CASSLEVGAQSSPLHF.

V gene TRBV11-3 combines with J gene TRBJ2-5; D uncertain. The germline gives CDR1 SGHNT, CDR2 YENEEA. Trimming removed 2 bases at V and 4 bases at J, with 14 bases between. The CDR3 spans 15 residues. The CDR3 here is CASSLTPLGGETQYF. For the CDR3, the DNA is TGTGCCAGCAGCTTAACCCCCCTGGGCGGAGAGACCCAGTACTTC.

This clone came up a few times. CDR3 coding DNA: TGCGCCAGCCGACTCCATGGAGGGGACAGCTACGAGCAGTACTTC. Its protein is CASRLHGGDSYEQYF. The gene calls are TRBV23-1 and TRBJ2-7, with D perhaps TRBD1 (7 bases). TRBV23-1 is noted as an ORF with a role that remains uncertain. This CDR3 spans 15 amino acids. Trimming pared 8 bases from V and 3 bases from J, leaving 20 bases between.